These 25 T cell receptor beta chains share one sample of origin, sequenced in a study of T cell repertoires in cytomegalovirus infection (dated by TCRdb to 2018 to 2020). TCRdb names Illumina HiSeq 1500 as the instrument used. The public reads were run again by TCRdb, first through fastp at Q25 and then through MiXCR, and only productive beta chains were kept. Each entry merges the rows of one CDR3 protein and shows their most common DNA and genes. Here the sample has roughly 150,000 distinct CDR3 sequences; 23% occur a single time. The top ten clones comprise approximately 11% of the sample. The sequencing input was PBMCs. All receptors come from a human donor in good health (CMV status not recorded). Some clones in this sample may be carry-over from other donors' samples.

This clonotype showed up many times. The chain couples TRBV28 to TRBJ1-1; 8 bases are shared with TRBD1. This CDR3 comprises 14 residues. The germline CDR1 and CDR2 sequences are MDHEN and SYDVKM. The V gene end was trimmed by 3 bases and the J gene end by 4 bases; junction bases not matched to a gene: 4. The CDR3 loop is CASSLMTGATEAFF. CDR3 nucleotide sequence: TGTGCCAGCAGTTTGATGACAGGGGCCACTGAAGCTTTCTTT.

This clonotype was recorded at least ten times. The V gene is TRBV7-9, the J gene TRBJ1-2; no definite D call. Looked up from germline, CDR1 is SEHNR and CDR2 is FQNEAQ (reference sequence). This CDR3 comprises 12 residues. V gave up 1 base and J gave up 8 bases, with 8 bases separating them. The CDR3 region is CASSLDRRGYTF. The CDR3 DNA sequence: TGTGCCAGCAGCTTAGACCGGAGGGGCTACACCTTC.

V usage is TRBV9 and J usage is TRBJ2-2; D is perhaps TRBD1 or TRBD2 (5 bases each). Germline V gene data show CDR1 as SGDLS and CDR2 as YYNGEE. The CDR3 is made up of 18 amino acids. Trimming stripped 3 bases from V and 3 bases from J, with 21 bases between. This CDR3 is CASSDRDGDQGDTGELFF. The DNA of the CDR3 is TGTGCCAGCAGCGACCGGGACGGTGATCAAGGGGACACCGGGGAGCTGTTTTTT.

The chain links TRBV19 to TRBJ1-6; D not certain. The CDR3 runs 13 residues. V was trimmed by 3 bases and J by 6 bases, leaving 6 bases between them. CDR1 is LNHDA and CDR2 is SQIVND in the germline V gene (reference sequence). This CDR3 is CASSMKSNSPLHF. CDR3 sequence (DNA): TGTGCCAGTAGTATGAAGTCTAATTCACCCCTCCACTTT.

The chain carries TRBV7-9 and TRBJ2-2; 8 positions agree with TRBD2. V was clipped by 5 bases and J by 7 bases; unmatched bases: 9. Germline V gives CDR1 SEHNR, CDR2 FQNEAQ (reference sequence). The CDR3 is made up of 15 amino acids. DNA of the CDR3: TGTGCCAGCAGCGTACGGGAGGGACGGATCGGGGAGCTGTTTTTT. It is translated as CASSVREGRIGELFF.

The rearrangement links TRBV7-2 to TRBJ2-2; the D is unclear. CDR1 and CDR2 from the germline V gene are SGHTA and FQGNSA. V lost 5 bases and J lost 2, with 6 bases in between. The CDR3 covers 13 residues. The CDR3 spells CASSHVNTGELFF. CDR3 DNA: TGTGCCAGCAGCCACGTAAACACCGGGGAGCTGTTTTTT.

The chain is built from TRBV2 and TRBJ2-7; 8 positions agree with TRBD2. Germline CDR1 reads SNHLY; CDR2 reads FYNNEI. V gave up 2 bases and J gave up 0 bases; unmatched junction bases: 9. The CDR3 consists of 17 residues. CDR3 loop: CASSETEVAGPSYEQYF. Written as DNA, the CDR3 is TGTGCCAGCAGTGAAACCGAGGTAGCGGGACCCTCCTACGAGCAGTACTTC.

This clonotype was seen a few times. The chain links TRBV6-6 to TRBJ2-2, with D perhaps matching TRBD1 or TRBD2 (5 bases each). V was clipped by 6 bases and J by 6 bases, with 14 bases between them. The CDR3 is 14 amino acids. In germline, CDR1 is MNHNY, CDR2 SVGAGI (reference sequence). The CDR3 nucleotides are TGTGCCAGCAGACGGGACCTAATGGCCGGGGAGCTGTTTTTT. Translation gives CASRRDLMAGELFF.

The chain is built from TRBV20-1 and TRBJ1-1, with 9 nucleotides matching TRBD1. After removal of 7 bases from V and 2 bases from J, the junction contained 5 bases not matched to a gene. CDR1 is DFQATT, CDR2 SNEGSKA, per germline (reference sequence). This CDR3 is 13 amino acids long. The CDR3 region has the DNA TGCAGTGGTCCGGGACAGGGAAACACTGAAGCTTTCTTT. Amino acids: CSGPGQGNTEAFF.

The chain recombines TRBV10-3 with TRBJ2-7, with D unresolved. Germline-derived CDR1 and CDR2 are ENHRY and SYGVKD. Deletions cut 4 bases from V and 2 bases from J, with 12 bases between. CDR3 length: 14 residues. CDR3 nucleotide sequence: TGTGCCATCAGTGTATTGGGTGGAACCTACGAGCAGTACTTC. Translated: CAISVLGGTYEQYF.

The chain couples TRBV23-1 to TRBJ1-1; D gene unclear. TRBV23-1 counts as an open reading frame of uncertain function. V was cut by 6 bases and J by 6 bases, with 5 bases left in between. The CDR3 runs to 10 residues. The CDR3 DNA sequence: TGCGCCAGCAGAAAGGCTGAAGCTTTCTTT. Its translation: CASRKAEAFF.

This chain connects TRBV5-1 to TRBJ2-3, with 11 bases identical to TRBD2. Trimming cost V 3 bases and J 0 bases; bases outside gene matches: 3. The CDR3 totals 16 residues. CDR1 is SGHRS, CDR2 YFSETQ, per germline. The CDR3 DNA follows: TGCGCCAGCAGCTGGCGGACTAGCGGGAGCACAGATACGCAGTATTTT. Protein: CASSWRTSGSTDTQYF.

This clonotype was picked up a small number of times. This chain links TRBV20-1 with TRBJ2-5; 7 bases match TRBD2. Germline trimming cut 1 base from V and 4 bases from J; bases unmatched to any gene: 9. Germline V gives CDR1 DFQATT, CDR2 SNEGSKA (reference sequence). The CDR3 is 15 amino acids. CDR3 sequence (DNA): TGCAGTGCTAGAGTGAGCGGGACGCAAAGAGAGACCCAGTACTTC. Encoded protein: CSARVSGTQRETQYF.

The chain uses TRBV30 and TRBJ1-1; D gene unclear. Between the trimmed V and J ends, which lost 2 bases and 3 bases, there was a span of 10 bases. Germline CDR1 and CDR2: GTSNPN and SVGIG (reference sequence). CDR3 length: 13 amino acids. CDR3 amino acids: CAWSPERDTEAFF. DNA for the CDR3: TGTGCCTGGAGTCCAGAGCGTGACACTGAAGCTTTCTTT.

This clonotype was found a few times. The CDR3 region has the DNA TGTGCCAGCAGCCAAAAGGGTGGCGGGGCCGGGAGCGAGCAGTACTTC. Residues: CASSQKGGGAGSEQYF. V is TRBV12-3 or TRBV12-4 and J is TRBJ2-7, with TRBD2 as a possible D gene (6 bases). V lost 6 bases to trimming and J lost 6 bases, with 24 bases between them. This CDR3 comprises 16 residues.

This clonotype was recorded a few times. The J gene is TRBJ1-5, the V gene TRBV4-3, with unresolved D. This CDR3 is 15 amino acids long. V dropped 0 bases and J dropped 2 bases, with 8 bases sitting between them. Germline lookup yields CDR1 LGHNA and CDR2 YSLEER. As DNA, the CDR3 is TGCGCCAGCAGCCAAGACTTTCAAGGCAATCAGCCCCAGCATTTT. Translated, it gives CASSQDFQGNQPQHF.

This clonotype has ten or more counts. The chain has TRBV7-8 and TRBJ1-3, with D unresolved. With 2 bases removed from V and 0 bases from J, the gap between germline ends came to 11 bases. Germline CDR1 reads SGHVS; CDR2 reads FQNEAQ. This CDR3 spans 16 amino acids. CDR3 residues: CASSLLGGGSGNTIYF. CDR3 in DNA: TGTGCCAGCAGCTTACTCGGCGGAGGCTCTGGAAACACCATATATTTT. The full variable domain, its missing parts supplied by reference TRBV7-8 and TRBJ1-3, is GAGVSQSPRYKVAKRGQDVALRCDPISGHVSLFWYQQALGQGPEFLTYFQNEAQLDKSGLPSDRFFAERPEGSVSTLKIQRTQQEDSAVYLCASSLLGGGSGNTIYFGEGSWLTVV.

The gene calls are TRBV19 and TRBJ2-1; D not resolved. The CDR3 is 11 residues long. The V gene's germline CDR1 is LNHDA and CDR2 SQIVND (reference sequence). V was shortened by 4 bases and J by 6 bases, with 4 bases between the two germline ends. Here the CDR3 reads CASSKGNEQFF. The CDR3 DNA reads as TGTGCCAGTAGTAAAGGCAATGAGCAGTTCTTC.

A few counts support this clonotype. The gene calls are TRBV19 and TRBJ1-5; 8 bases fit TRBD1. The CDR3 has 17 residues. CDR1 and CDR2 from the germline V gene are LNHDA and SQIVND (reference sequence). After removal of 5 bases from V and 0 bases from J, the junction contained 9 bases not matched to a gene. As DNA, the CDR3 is TGTGCCAGTAGTTCCCGGGACAGGCCATATAGCAATCAGCCCCAGCATTTT. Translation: CASSSRDRPYSNQPQHF. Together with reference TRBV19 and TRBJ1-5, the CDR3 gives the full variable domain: DGGITQSPKYLFRKEGQNVTLSCEQNLNHDAMYWYRQDPGQGLRLIYYSQIVNDFQKGDIAEGYSVSREKKESFPLTVTSAQKNPTAFYLCASSSRDRPYSNQPQHFGDGTRLSIL.

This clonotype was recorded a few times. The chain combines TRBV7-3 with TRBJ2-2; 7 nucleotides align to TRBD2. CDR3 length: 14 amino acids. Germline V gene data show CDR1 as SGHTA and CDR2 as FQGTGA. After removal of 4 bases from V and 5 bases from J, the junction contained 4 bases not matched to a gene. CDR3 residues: CASSSLGGTGELFF. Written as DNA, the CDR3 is TGTGCCAGCAGCTCCCTCGGGGGGACCGGGGAGCTGTTTTTT.

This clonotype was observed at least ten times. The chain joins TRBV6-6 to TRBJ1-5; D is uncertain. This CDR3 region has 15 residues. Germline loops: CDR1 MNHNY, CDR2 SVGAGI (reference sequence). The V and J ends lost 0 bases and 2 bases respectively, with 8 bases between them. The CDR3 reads CASSYSGFGNQPQHF. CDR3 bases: TGTGCCAGCAGTTACTCCGGGTTCGGCAATCAGCCCCAGCATTTT.

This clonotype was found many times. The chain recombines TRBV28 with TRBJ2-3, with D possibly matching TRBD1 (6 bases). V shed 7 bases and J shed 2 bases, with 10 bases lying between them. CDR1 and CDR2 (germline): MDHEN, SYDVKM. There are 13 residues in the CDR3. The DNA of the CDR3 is TGTGCCAGCAAAGGGACACCCACAGATACGCAGTATTTT. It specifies CASKGTPTDTQYF.

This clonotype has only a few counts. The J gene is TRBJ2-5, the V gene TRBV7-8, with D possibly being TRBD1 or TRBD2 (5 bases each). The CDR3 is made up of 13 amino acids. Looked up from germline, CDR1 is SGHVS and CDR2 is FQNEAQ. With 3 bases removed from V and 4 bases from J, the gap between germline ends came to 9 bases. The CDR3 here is CASSLGTLETQYF. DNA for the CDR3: TGTGCCAGCAGCTTGGGGACCCTAGAGACCCAGTACTTC.

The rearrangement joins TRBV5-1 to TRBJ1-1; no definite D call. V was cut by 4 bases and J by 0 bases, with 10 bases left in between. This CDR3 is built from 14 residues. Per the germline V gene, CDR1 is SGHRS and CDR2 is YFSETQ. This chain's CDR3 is CASSAAGMNTEAFF. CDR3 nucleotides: TGCGCCAGCAGCGCGGCTGGGATGAACACTGAAGCTTTCTTT.

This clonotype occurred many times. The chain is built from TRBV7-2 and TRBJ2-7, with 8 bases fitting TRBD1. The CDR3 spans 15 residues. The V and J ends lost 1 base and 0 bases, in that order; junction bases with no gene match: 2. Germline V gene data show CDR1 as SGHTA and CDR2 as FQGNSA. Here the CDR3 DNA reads TGTGCCAGCAGCTTAGGACAGGGGCACTCCTACGAGCAGTACTTC. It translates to CASSLGQGHSYEQYF. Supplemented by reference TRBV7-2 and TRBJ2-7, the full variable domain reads GAGVSQSPSNKVTEKGKDVELRCDPISGHTALYWYRQSLGQGLEFLIYFQGNSAPDKSGLPSDRFSAERTGGSVSTLTIQRTQQEDSAVYLCASSLGQGHSYEQYFGPGTRLTVT.